This T cell receptor beta chain was obtained from a study of PD-1 blockade in classical Hodgkin lymphoma. Time point described: cycle 4 day 1 (C4D1), after 5 to 7 weeks of nivolumab. All patients relapsed after autologous stem cell transplantation, and brentuximab vedotin exposure varied. V was pared by 2 bases and J by 4 bases, with 15 bases between. Germline V gene sequence: CDR1 SGHTS, CDR2 YDEGEE. There are 15 residues in the CDR3. Method: immunoSEQ multiplex PCR; TCRdb's copy keeps in-frame clones and lacks some. This table has under 9,000 clones, roughly 80% appearing once. This sample comprised peripheral blood mononuclear cells (PBMCs), obtained before the fourth cycle of nivolumab. This sequence was found in a human donor with classical Hodgkin lymphoma. V and J are TRBV5-8 and TRBJ1-2, with D possibly TRBD1 on 5 matching bases. The CDR3 nucleotides read TGTGCCAGCAGCTTAAATGGGGCCCTGGCCTATGGCTACACCTTC. Its protein product is CASSLNGALAYGYTF. The complete variable domain, with remaining parts taken from reference TRBV5-8 and TRBJ1-2, reads EAGVTQSPTHLIKTRGQQATLRCSPISGHTSVYWYQQALGLGLQFLLWYDEGEERNRGNFPPRFSGRQFPNYSSELNVNALELEDSALYLCASSLNGALAYGYTFGSGTRLTVV.